The T cell receptor beta chain under discussion was sequenced for a study of blood T cell repertoires in COVID-19. Overall study: Sources were T cells, B-cell-depleted T cells, or PBMCs; the material itself was cDNA or gDNA.

This CDR3 has 15 amino acids. Deletions cut 3 bases from V and 6 bases from J, with 15 bases between. CDR1 KGHSH and CDR2 LQKENI come from the germline V gene. This table comes from immunoSEQ multiplex PCR, and its TCRdb copy is limited to in-frame clones, with some not included. The sample has 90,000 to 110,000 clones, about 79% seen once. This TCR came from an elderly woman with active or convalescent COVID-19. Source material: peripheral blood. The chain recombines TRBV18 with TRBJ1-5, with D perhaps matching TRBD1 (6 bases). In DNA, the CDR3 is TGTGCCAGCTCACCGCCTAACAGGGCTGGTCAGCCCCAGCATTTT. Protein sequence: CASSPPNRAGQPQHF. The whole variable domain, remainder taken from reference TRBV18 and TRBJ1-5, is NAGVMQNPRHLVRRRGQEARLRCSPMKGHSHVYWYRQLPEEGLKFMVYLQKENIIDESGMPKERFSAEFPKEGPSILRIQQVVRGDSAAYFCASSPPNRAGQPQHFGDGTRLSIL.